This TCR beta chain was documented in a study of T-cell memory formation after mild COVID-19. In TCRdb, the 5' RACE reads were re-called with MiXCR into one record per CDR3 protein. The table has around 300,000 distinct CDR3 sequences, about 13% seen once. V gave up 0 bases and J gave up 3 bases, with 12 bases separating them. The CDR3 is 16 residues long. Germline values: CDR1 ENHRY, CDR2 SYGVKD. This clonotype was seen more than once but under ten times. This chain connects TRBV10-3 to TRBJ2-4, with a possible D match to TRBD2 (5 bases). Input material: PBMCs or a T cell subset sorted from them (not recorded which). This clonotype originated in a man aged 18-30 years who had mild COVID-19 (a few samples of this study predate the infection). Cell type and time point are not known. The CDR3 DNA reads as TGTGCCATCAGTGAGTCAAGGGCGGAGGACAAAAACATTCAGTACTTC. Its protein product is CAISESRAEDKNIQYF.